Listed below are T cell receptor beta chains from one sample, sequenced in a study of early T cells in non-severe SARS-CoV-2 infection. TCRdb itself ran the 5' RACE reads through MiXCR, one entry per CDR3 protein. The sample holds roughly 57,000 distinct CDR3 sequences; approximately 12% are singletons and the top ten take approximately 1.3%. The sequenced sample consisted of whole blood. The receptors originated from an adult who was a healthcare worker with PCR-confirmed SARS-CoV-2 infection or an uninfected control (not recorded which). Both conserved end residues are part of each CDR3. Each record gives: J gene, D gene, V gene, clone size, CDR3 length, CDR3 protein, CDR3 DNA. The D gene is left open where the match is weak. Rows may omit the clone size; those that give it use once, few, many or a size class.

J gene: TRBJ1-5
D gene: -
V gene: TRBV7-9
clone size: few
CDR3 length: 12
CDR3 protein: CASSSPFQPQHF
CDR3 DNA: TGTGCCAGCAGCTCCCCATTTCAGCCCCAGCATTTT

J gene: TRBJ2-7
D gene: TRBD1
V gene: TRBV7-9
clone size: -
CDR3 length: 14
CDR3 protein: CASSNPGQGTEQYF
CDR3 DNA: TGTGCCAGCAGCAATCCGGGACAGGGAACCGAGCAGTACTTC

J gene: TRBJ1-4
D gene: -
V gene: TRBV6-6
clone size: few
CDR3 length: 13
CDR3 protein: CASSYSSPEKLFF
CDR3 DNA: TGTGCCAGCAGTTACTCGAGTCCAGAAAAACTGTTTTTT

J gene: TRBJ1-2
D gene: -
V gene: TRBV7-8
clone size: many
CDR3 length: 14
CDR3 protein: CASSLLRVNYGYTF
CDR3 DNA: TGTGCCAGCAGCTTATTGAGGGTAAACTATGGCTACACCTTC

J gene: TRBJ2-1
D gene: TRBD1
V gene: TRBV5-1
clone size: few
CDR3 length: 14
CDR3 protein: CASGSGTGYNEQFF
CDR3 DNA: TGCGCCAGCGGATCCGGGACAGGGTACAATGAGCAGTTCTTC

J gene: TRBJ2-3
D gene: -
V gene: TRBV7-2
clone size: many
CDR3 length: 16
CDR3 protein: CASGRPPGTSTDTQYF
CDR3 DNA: TGTGCCAGCGGACGTCCCCCAGGGACTAGCACAGATACGCAGTATTTT

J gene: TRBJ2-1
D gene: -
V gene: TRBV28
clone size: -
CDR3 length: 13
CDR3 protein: CASSYEGGNEQFF
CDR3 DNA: TGTGCCAGCAGTTATGAGGGGGGCAATGAGCAGTTCTTC

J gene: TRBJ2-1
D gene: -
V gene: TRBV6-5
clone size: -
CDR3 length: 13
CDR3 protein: CASWHPPYNEQFF
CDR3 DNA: TGTGCCAGCTGGCATCCCCCCTACAATGAGCAGTTCTTC

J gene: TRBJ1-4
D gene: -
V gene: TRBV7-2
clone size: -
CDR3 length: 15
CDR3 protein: CASSLVDRINEKLLF
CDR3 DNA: TGTGCCAGCAGCTTAGTCGACCGCATTAATGAAAAACTGCTTTTT

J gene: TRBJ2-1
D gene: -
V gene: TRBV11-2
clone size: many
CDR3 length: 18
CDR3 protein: CASSHKPLALSSYNEQFF
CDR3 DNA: TGTGCCAGCAGCCATAAACCTTTAGCTCTCAGCTCCTACAATGAGCAGTTCTTC

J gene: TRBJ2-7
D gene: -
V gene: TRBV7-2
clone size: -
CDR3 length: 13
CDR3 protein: CASTWTAHYEQYF
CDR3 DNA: TGTGCCAGCACGTGGACAGCTCACTACGAGCAGTACTTC

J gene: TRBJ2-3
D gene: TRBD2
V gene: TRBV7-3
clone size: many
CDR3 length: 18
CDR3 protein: CASSPTYPGGGLTDTQYF
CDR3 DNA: TGTGCCAGCAGCCCAACCTACCCGGGGGGTGGTCTCACAGATACGCAGTATTTT

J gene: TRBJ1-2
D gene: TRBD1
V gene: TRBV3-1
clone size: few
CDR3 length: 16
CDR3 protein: CASSQGTGGRNYGYTF
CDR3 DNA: TGTGCCAGCAGCCAAGGAACAGGGGGTCGTAACTATGGCTACACCTTC

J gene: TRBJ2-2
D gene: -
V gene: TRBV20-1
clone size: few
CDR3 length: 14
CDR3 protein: CSARGVGNTGELLF
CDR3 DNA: TGCAGTGCTAGAGGGGTGGGGAACACCGGGGAGCTGCTTTTT

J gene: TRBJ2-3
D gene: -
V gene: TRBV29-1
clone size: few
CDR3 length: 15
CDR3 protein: CSVEDRRQSTDTQYF
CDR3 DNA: TGCAGCGTTGAAGATCGACGACAGAGCACAGATACGCAGTATTTT

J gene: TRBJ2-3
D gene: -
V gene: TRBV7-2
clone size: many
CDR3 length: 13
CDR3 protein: CASSLSGTDTQYF
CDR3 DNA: TGTGCCAGCAGCTTATCCGGTACAGATACGCAGTATTTT

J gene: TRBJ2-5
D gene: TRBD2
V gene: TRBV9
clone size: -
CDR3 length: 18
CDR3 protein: CASSLRTSGEGYQETQYF
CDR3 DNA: TGTGCCAGCAGCCTTCGGACTAGCGGGGAAGGGTACCAAGAGACCCAGTACTTC

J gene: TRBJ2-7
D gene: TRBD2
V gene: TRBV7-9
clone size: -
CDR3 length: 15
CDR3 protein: CASSLGTSGLYEQYF
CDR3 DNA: TGTGCCAGCAGCTTAGGGACTAGCGGGCTCTACGAGCAGTACTTC

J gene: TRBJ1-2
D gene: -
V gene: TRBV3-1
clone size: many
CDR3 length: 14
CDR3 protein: CASRPGGGIYGYTF
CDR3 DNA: TGTGCCAGCAGGCCTGGAGGCGGGATCTATGGCTACACCTTC

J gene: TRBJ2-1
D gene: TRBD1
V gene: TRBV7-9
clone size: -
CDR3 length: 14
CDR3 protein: CASRGTGDGNEQFF
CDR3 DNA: TGTGCCAGCAGGGGGACAGGGGATGGGAATGAGCAGTTCTTC

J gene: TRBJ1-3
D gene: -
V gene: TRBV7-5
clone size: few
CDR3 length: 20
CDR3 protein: CISVPEALLQGALSGNTIYF
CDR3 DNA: -

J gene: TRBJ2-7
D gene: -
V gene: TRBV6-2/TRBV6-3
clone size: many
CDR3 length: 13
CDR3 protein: CASREPGGYEQYF
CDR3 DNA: TGTGCCAGCAGAGAGCCTGGAGGCTACGAGCAGTACTTC

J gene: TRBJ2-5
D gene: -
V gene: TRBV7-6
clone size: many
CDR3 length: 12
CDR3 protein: CASSPPQETQYF
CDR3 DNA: TGTGCCAGCAGCCCACCCCAAGAGACCCAGTACTTC

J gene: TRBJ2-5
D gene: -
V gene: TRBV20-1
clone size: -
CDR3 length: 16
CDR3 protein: CSARSGSMGLPETQYF
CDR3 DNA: TGCAGTGCTAGATCGGGTAGCATGGGGCTCCCAGAGACCCAGTACTTC

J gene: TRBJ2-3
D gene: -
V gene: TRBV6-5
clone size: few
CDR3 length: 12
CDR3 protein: CASSSLDDTQYF
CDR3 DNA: TGTGCCAGCAGTTCCCTAGATGATACGCAGTATTTT

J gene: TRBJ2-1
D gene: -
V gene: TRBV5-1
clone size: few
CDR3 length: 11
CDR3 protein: CASSLDADLFF
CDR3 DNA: TGCGCCAGCAGCTTGGACGCTGACCTGTTCTTC

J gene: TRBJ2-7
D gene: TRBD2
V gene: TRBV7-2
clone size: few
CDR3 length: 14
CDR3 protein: CASSFTSGAYEQYF
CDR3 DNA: TGTGCCAGCAGCTTTACTAGCGGGGCCTACGAGCAGTACTTC

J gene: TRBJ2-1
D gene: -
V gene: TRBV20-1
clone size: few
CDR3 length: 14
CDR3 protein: CSVTGTSSYNEQFF
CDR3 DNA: TGCAGTGTCACCGGGACCTCCTCCTACAATGAGCAGTTCTTC

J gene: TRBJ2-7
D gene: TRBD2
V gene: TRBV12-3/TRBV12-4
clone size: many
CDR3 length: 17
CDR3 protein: CASSLAPGGFFGYEQYF
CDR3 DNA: TGTGCCAGCAGTTTAGCGCCGGGGGGGTTTTTCGGGTACGAGCAGTACTTC

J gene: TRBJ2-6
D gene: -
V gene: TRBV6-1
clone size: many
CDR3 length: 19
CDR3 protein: CASAPTIVILSSGANVLTF
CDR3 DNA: TGTGCCAGCGCACCGACAATAGTTATCTTGAGCTCTGGGGCCAACGTCCTGACTTTC

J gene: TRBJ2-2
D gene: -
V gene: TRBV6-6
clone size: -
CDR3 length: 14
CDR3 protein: CASSLSQLGSELFF
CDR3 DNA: TGTGCCAGCAGTTTGAGTCAGTTGGGATCGGAGCTGTTTTTT

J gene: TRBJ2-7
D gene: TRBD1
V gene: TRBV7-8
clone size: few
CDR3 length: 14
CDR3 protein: CASSFKTGWGEQYF
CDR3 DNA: TGTGCCAGCAGCTTCAAGACAGGGTGGGGCGAGCAGTACTTC

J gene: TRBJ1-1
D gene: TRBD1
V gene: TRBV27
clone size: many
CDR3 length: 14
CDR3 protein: CASSKRNDHRGAFF
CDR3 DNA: TGTGCCAGCAGTAAAAGAAACGATCACAGGGGAGCTTTCTTT

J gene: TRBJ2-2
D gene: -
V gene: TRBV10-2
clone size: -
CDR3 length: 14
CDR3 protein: CATSKGTSFGELFF
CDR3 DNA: TGCGCCACCTCCAAGGGGACAAGTTTCGGGGAGCTGTTTTTT

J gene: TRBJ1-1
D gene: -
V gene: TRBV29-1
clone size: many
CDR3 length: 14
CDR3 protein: CSAVPDPTVGEAFF
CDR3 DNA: TGCAGCGCCGTCCCCGATCCGACAGTCGGTGAAGCTTTCTTT

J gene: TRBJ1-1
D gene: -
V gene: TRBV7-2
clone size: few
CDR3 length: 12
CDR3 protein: CASSYPNTEAFF
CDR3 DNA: TGTGCCAGCAGCTACCCGAACACTGAAGCTTTCTTT

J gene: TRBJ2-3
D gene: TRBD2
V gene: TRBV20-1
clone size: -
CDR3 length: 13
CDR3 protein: CSAERGSTDTQYF
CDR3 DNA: TGCAGTGCTGAGCGGGGTAGCACAGATACGCAGTATTTT

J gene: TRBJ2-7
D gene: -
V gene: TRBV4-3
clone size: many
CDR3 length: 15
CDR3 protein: CASSLQKGSPYEQYF
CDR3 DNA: TGCGCCAGCAGCCTCCAGAAGGGCAGCCCCTACGAGCAGTACTTC

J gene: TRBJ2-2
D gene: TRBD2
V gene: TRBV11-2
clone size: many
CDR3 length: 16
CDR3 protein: CASSYLGGTNTGELFF
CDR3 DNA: TGTGCCAGCAGCTACCTCGGGGGGACGAACACCGGGGAGCTGTTTTTT

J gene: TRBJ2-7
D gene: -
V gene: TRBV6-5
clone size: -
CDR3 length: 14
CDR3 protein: CASSYGPDSYEQYF
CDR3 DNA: TGTGCCAGCAGTTACGGACCCGACAGTTACGAGCAGTACTTC

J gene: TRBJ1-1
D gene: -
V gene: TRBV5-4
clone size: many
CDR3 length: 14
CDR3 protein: CASSLMREGTEAFF
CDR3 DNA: TGTGCCAGCAGCTTGATGAGAGAAGGGACTGAAGCTTTCTTT

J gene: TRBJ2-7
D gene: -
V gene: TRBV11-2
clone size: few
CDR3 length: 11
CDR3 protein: CASRYLYEQYF
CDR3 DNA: TGTGCCAGCAGGTACCTCTACGAGCAGTACTTC

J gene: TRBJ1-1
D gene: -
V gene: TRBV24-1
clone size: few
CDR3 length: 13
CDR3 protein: CATRAGAHTEAFF
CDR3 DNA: TGTGCCACCAGGGCAGGGGCCCACACTGAAGCTTTCTTT

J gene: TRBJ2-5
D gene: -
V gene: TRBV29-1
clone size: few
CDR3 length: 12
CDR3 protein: CSVEGSKETQYF
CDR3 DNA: TGCAGCGTTGAAGGCAGCAAAGAGACCCAGTACTTC